The 15 T cell receptor beta chains reported below all come from one sample, sequenced in a study of shared clonotypes between healthy human individuals. Produced via immunoSEQ multiplex PCR; TCRdb's table is partial and in-frame only. In the table there are 2 million to 3 million clones, roughly 93% of which are singletons. The sample taken for sequencing was naive CD4+ T cells from PBMCs. As for subset: CD45RA+ positively selected. Every receptor here comes from a young man in good health. Some clones in this sample may be carry-over from other donors' samples.

The chain carries TRBV6-5 and TRBJ1-1; D is possibly TRBD1 (6 bases). The V end was cut by 6 bases, the J end by 2 bases, with 13 bases between. Germline CDR1 MNHEY, CDR2 SVGAGI. The CDR3 is made up of 14 amino acids. CDR3 residues: CASRAGVANTEAFF. CDR3 sequence (DNA): TGTGCCAGCAGGGCAGGGGTGGCAAACACTGAAGCTTTCTTT.

The rearrangement uses TRBV5-6 and TRBJ1-1; the D gene is possibly TRBD1 (6 bases). This CDR3 contains 15 residues. The germline V gene encodes CDR1 SGHDT and CDR2 YYEEEE. Trimming cost V 0 bases and J 5 bases, with 14 bases left between them. The CDR3 nucleotides read TGTGCCAGCAGCTTGGCTTACAGGGCGGGAACTGAAGCTTTCTTT. It yields the protein CASSLAYRAGTEAFF.

V gene TRBV7-2 combines with J gene TRBJ2-6; D call uncertain. The CDR3 is 15 amino acids. Trimming removed 2 bases from V and 4 bases from J, with 9 bases in between. From germline, CDR1 is SGHTA and CDR2 FQGNSA. The CDR3 here is CASSLYRTGANVLTF. The CDR3 region has the DNA TGTGCCAGCAGCTTATACCGAACCGGGGCCAACGTCCTGACTTTC.

The chain combines TRBV27 with TRBJ2-2; 9 positions match TRBD1. Germline CDR1 MNHEY, CDR2 SMNVEV (reference sequence). V was pared by 5 bases and J by 6 bases, with 13 bases of the junction left unmatched. CDR3 length: 17 amino acids. CDR3 sequence (DNA): TGTGCCAGCAGTCCATCCACAGGGGGCCCCGGCCCCGGGGAGCTGTTTTTT. Its protein is CASSPSTGGPGPGELFF.

V is TRBV19 and J is TRBJ1-4; D is possibly TRBD1 (6 bases). The CDR3 spans 15 residues. Per germline, CDR1 LNHDA and CDR2 SQIVND (reference sequence). V lost 5 bases to trimming and J lost 6 bases, with 16 bases between them. The CDR3 nucleotides read TGTGCCAGTAGTCCGAAGCAGGGGTTTGATGAAAAACTGTTTTTT. This gives the protein CASSPKQGFDEKLFF.

V and J are TRBV11-3 and TRBJ2-3; no reliable D call. The germline V gene has CDR1 SGHNT and CDR2 YENEEA. The CDR3 covers 12 residues. V was shortened by 2 bases and J by 6 bases, with 6 bases between the two germline ends. CDR3 nucleotides: TGTGCCAGCAGCTTAAGTCAGGATACGCAGTATTTT. Its translation: CASSLSQDTQYF.

J is TRBJ1-4 and V is TRBV5-4; 8 nucleotides agree with TRBD1. Per the germline V gene, CDR1 is SGHNT and CDR2 is YYREEE (reference sequence). The CDR3 is 15 residues long. The ends lost 3 bases at V and 8 bases at J; junction bases unmatched: 9. In DNA, the CDR3 is TGTGCCAGCAGCTGGAATCAGGGGGCAGGGGAAAAACTGTTTTTT. It yields the protein CASSWNQGAGEKLFF.

The J gene is TRBJ1-2, the V gene TRBV27, with 8 nucleotides matching TRBD1. There are 14 residues in the CDR3. From germline, CDR1 is MNHEY and CDR2 SMNVEV (reference sequence). Losses at the gene ends were 5 bases for V and 5 bases for J; bases not matched to a gene: 7. The CDR3 DNA is TGTGCCAGCAGTCAAGGACAGGGAGAGTATGGCTACACCTTC. Translating it yields CASSQGQGEYGYTF.

The V gene is TRBV7-9, the J gene TRBJ1-4; 8 bases align to TRBD1. CDR1 is SEHNR, CDR2 FQNEAQ, per germline (reference sequence). CDR3 length: 15 amino acids. The J segment lost 6 bases and the V segment lost 4 bases, leaving 7 bases of the junction unmatched. CDR3 residues: CASSSSGTGHEKLFF. CDR3 nucleotides: TGTGCCAGCAGCTCCTCCGGGACAGGCCATGAAAAACTGTTTTTT.

The CDR3 DNA reads as TGTGCCAGCAGTTACGGGAGGGGCGTAGGCTACACCTTC. Protein product: CASSYGRGVGYTF. The chain has TRBV6-5 and TRBJ1-2, with D possibly TRBD1 on 5 matching bases. Germline-derived CDR1 and CDR2 are MNHEY and SVGAGI. V lost 2 bases and J 8 bases, leaving 12 bases between the germline ends. This CDR3 comprises 13 residues.

The chain recombines TRBV2 with TRBJ1-3; D gene uncertain. From germline, CDR1 is SNHLY and CDR2 FYNNEI. This CDR3 contains 13 residues. V lost 7 bases and J 1 base, leaving 8 bases between the germline ends. The CDR3 sequence is CASNRDSGNTIYF. The DNA of the CDR3 is TGTGCCAGCAATCGCGATTCTGGAAACACCATATATTTT.

V gene TRBV4-3 combines with J gene TRBJ2-1; the match to TRBD2 covers 11 bases. V lost 2 bases and J lost 6; bases outside the gene matches: 6. Germline V gene sequence: CDR1 LGHNA, CDR2 YSLEER. The CDR3 has 16 amino acids. The CDR3 region has the DNA TGCGCCAGCAGCCAACGTAGCGGGAGGGCCCTCAATGAGCAGTTCTTC. It translates to CASSQRSGRALNEQFF.

J is TRBJ1-2 and V is TRBV27; D call uncertain. Germline V gives CDR1 MNHEY, CDR2 SMNVEV (reference sequence). There are 17 residues in the CDR3. Trimming cost V 0 bases and J 3 bases, with 17 bases left between them. The CDR3 spells CASSLSRQTLFHYGYTF. The CDR3 bases are TGTGCCAGCAGTTTATCGAGGCAGACACTATTCCACTATGGCTACACCTTC.

The chain carries TRBV4-3 and TRBJ2-6; no reliable D call. The V end was cut by 4 bases, the J end by 2 bases, with 9 bases between. The CDR3 sequence is 15 residues long. The V gene's germline CDR1 is LGHNA and CDR2 YSLEER. The CDR3 loop reads CASSRTDTGANVLTF. CDR3 bases: TGCGCCAGCAGCCGAACAGACACTGGGGCCAACGTCCTGACTTTC.

The CDR3 DNA follows: TGTGCCAGCTCACCGTACAGGGTAAATGAGCAGTTCTTC. Translation gives CASSPYRVNEQFF. The chain links TRBV18 to TRBJ2-1; D is perhaps TRBD1 (6 bases). This CDR3 comprises 13 residues. V was cut by 3 bases and J by 7 bases, with 10 bases left in between. Germline CDR1 and CDR2: KGHSH and LQKENI.